A single sample is the source of the 19 T cell receptor beta chains below, sequenced in a study of Graves' ophthalmopathy and Graves' hyperthyroidism (dated by TCRdb to the late 2010s). Sequencing was performed on an Illumina HiSeq 2000. For repertoire sequencing, TCR beta CDR3 regions were amplified from RNA transcripts. The first round of RT-PCR was done with HTBI primers and the Qiagen OneStep RT-PCR kit, and was followed by a second round of multiplex PCR, then size selection and purification. TCRdb itself trimmed the public reads at Q25 with fastp, ran MiXCR and retained productive beta chains. Every entry covers one CDR3 protein and lists the most common genes and DNA from its rows. The sample records around 470,000 distinct CDR3 sequences, 13% to 15% of which are singletons. More than 8.5% of the sample belongs to the ten largest clones. Sequencing was performed on blood. Source of these receptors: a woman between 25 and 40 years old with Graves' ophthalmopathy. Donor details come from another sample of the same person, matched by shared clones.

This clonotype was counted at least ten times. This sequence joins TRBV10-3 and TRBJ2-7; D might be TRBD1 (5 bases). The CDR3 is 14 residues long. V lost 6 bases and J 3 bases, leaving 15 bases between the germline ends. Germline V CDR1 and CDR2: ENHRY, SYGVKD. The CDR3 is CAISTKDTDYEQYF. In DNA form, the CDR3 reads TGTGCCATCAGCACGAAGGACACCGACTACGAGCAGTACTTC.

This clonotype has at least ten counts. V usage is TRBV11-3 and J usage is TRBJ1-5; 7 bases map to TRBD1. This CDR3 region has 14 residues. Germline loops: CDR1 SGHNT, CDR2 YENEEA. V shed 5 bases, J shed 7 bases, and the junction held 8 bases outside the gene matches. CDR3 DNA sequence: TGTGCCAGCAGCCGAGACAGGGTGGAGCAGCCCCAGCATTTT. Its protein is CASSRDRVEQPQHF.

This clonotype was detected ten times or more. The chain joins TRBV30 to TRBJ2-7; D is possibly TRBD1 (5 bases). CDR1 GTSNPN and CDR2 SVGIG come from the germline V gene (reference sequence). V lost 3 bases, J lost 7 bases, and 16 bases lay in between. The CDR3 sequence is 13 residues long. CDR3 coding DNA: TGTGCCTGGAGCGCCTTTCAGGGCCGGGAGCAGTACTTC. This encodes CAWSAFQGREQYF.

This rearrangement joins TRBV11-2 to TRBJ1-5; no firm D call. V gave up 5 bases and J gave up 6 bases, with 14 bases separating them. The germline V gene has CDR1 SGHAT and CDR2 FQNNGV. The CDR3 contains 14 residues. In nucleotides, the CDR3 is TGTGCCAGCAGCGTACGTAGTAGCGGTCAGCCCCAGCATTTT. Encoded protein: CASSVRSSGQPQHF. Looking up the rest from reference TRBV11-2 and TRBJ1-5 gives the full variable domain: EAGVAQSPRYKIIEKRQSVAFWCNPISGHATLYWYQQILGQGPKLLIQFQNNGVVDDSQLPKDRFSAERLKGVDSTLKIQPAKLEDSAVYLCASSVRSSGQPQHFGDGTRLSIL.

As for this clonotype: A read error is possible here, since a much larger clone lies one base away. Since the CDR3 does not end with the conserved phenylalanine or tryptophan, this likely comes from a read error. The rearrangement joins TRBV30 to TRBJ1-5, with D possibly being TRBD1 (5 bases). The ends were cut back, 2 bases at V and 4 bases at J, with 15 bases in the middle. This CDR3 has 15 residues. CDR1 is GTSNPN and CDR2 is SVGIG in the germline V gene (reference sequence). The CDR3 DNA reads as TGTGCCTGGAGTCCCGGGACGGCCCCAAATCAGCCCCAGCATTTA. Protein product: CAWSPGTAPNQPQHL.

This clonotype showed up many times. The CDR3 coding sequence is TGCAGCGCCGAGGACAAAAACATTCAGTACTTC. Its translation: CSAEDKNIQYF. The chain has TRBV29-1 and TRBJ2-4, with D hard to call. The CDR3 totals 11 residues. Germline CDR1 and CDR2: SQVTM and ANQGSEA. Trimming left V 7 bases short and J 3 bases short, with 7 bases between.

This clonotype was counted many times. The rearrangement joins TRBV27 to TRBJ1-6, with D unclear. Trimming took 3 bases from V and 7 from J, leaving 10 bases between them. Looked up from germline, CDR1 is MNHEY and CDR2 is SMNVEV (reference sequence). The length of the CDR3 is 14 residues. The CDR3 here is CASSFLGENSPLHF. The CDR3 nucleotides are TGTGCCAGCAGTTTTTTGGGAGAAAATTCACCCCTCCACTTT.

Many counts were recorded for this clonotype. The V and J genes are TRBV6-2 or TRBV6-3 and TRBJ2-2, with TRBD1 identical over 7 bases. The J segment lost 4 bases and the V segment lost 5 bases, leaving 7 bases of the junction unmatched. The CDR3 totals 15 residues. Germline V gives CDR1 MNHEY, CDR2 SVGEGT. The CDR3 DNA reads TGTGCCAGCAGTCTTAGGACAGGTGCCACCGGGGAGCTGTTTTTT. It yields the protein CASSLRTGATGELFF.

This clonotype was counted between two and nine times. The chain uses TRBV7-9 and TRBJ2-2; 9 bases are shared with TRBD1. CDR1 SEHNR and CDR2 FQNEAQ come from the germline V gene (reference sequence). V was pared by 4 bases and J by 6 bases, with 6 bases of the junction left unmatched. The CDR3 runs to 15 residues. The CDR3 bases are TGTGCCAGCAGCTCAACAGGGGGCGCGGCCGGGGAGCTGTTTTTT. Encoded protein: CASSSTGGAAGELFF.

Remarks on this clonotype: This clone may be a read error of a much larger clone one base away. V usage is TRBV25-1 and J usage is TRBJ1-2; weak D call: TRBD1 (6 bases). The CDR3 runs 12 residues. V was clipped by 8 bases and J by 4 bases, with 11 bases between them. From germline, CDR1 is MGHDK and CDR2 SYGVNS. For the CDR3, the DNA is TGTGCCAGCTCGGGACACCGCTATGGCTACACCTTC. This translates into CASSGHRYGYTF.

In its sample, this clonotype was seen many times. V and J are TRBV28 and TRBJ1-3; D is undetermined. With 7 bases removed from V and 5 bases from J, the gap between germline ends came to 6 bases. This CDR3 is built from 11 residues. Germline lookup yields CDR1 MDHEN and CDR2 SYDVKM. The CDR3 reads CASNNRNTIYF. The CDR3 DNA is TGTGCCAGCAATAATAGAAACACCATATATTTT.

This clonotype was observed many times. CDR3 amino acids: CASSSGEKETQYF. The CDR3 region has the DNA TGTGCCAGCAGTTCTGGGGAGAAAGAGACCCAGTACTTC. This chain uses TRBV27 with TRBJ2-5; D perhaps matches TRBD2 (5 bases). V shed 4 bases and J shed 3 bases, with 9 bases lying between them. This CDR3 is built from 13 residues. Per the germline V gene, CDR1 is MNHEY and CDR2 is SMNVEV (reference sequence).

This clonotype was observed a handful of times. V usage is TRBV19 and J usage is TRBJ1-5, with 8 bases that match TRBD1. Germline V lookup: CDR1 LNHDA, CDR2 SQIVND (reference sequence). This CDR3 has 15 residues. V shed 7 bases and J 1 base; nucleotides not matched to a gene: 6. CDR3 loop: CASNPGQGSNQPQHF. The CDR3, as DNA: TGTGCCAGTAATCCTGGACAGGGCAGCAATCAGCCCCAGCATTTT.

There are a few counts of this clonotype. The V gene is TRBV20-1, the J gene TRBJ1-2, with D maybe TRBD1 (5 bases). There are 13 residues in the CDR3. CDR1 is DFQATT, CDR2 SNEGSKA, per germline (reference sequence). V lost 2 bases, J lost 2 bases, and 9 bases lay in between. This CDR3 reads CSARPRENYGYTF. CDR3 nucleotides: TGCAGTGCTAGACCCAGGGAAAACTATGGCTACACCTTC.

In its sample, this clonotype was seen many times. The chain's CDR3 is CAWRGEGLENSPLHF. The CDR3 nucleotides read TGTGCCTGGAGGGGTGAAGGATTGGAGAATTCACCCCTCCACTTT. This chain uses TRBV30 with TRBJ1-6; D unresolved. The length of the CDR3 is 15 residues. Germline V gene sequence: CDR1 GTSNPN, CDR2 SVGIG (reference sequence). V was clipped by 3 bases and J by 7 bases, with 16 bases between them.

At least ten counts were recorded for this clonotype. The V and J genes are TRBV11-3 and TRBJ1-1; D unclear. The CDR3 runs 12 residues. V shed 5 bases and J shed 10 bases, with 14 bases lying between them. The V gene's germline CDR1 is SGHNT and CDR2 YENEEA. CDR3 in amino acids: CASSATSLGAFF. CDR3 sequence (DNA): TGTGCCAGCAGCGCGACATCTCTAGGAGCTTTCTTT.

The table lists this clonotype with many counts. The CDR3 nucleotides read TGTGCCAGCAACCAAGACAGAATACAAGAGACCCAGTACTTC. This encodes CASNQDRIQETQYF. The rearrangement joins TRBV2 to TRBJ2-5; D possibly corresponds to TRBD1 (5 bases). The CDR3 covers 14 residues. V gave up 7 bases and J gave up 2 bases, with 14 bases separating them. Germline values: CDR1 SNHLY, CDR2 FYNNEI.

This clonotype was detected many times. The chain is built from TRBV30 and TRBJ1-5; D may be TRBD1 (6 bases). V dropped 0 bases and J dropped 4 bases, with 10 bases sitting between them. Germline CDR1 is GTSNPN and CDR2 is SVGIG (reference sequence). The CDR3 covers 14 residues. This chain's CDR3 is CAWSVGRGNQPQHF. The CDR3 DNA follows: TGTGCCTGGAGTGTCGGCAGGGGAAATCAGCCCCAGCATTTT.

Many counts were recorded for this clonotype. V usage is TRBV6-1 and J usage is TRBJ1-3, with D unclear. CDR1 and CDR2 from the germline V gene are MNHNS and SASEGT. V was trimmed by 2 bases and J by 1 base, leaving 15 bases between them. CDR3 length equals 17 residues. This CDR3 is CASSESFGSLSGNTIYF. For the CDR3, the DNA is TGTGCCAGCAGTGAAAGTTTCGGAAGTTTATCTGGAAACACCATATATTTT.